This paragraph covers one TCR beta chain sequence. Which antigen it targets is not known. Qualities for individual bases were not recorded, and no much larger clone is one base off. TCRbeta CDR3 regions were amplified from genomic DNA using the immunoSEQ Assay, a bias-controlled multiplex PCR. In the original analysis: The number of nucleated cells in each sample was estimated from the amplification of reference gene primers within the assay. To quantify the absolute abundance of each unique TCRbeta CDR3 rearrangement, sequence reads were collapsed and filtered. For each sample, productive Simpson clonality was calculated as the square root of Simpson's diversity index over productive rearrangements. The clones in this table, taken by TCRdb from immuneACCESS, are in-frame only. Not every clone is retained; where verified, under half of the shortfall comes from an unresolved V gene, and the cause of the rest is unknown. That table furnishes V, J and clone size, whereas the DNA furnished D and trimming. This sample has 160,000 or so clones in its table, and nearly 80% of those were observed once. Approximately 15% of the sample rests with the top ten.

Each collaborating institution followed its own protocols to collect whole blood in K2EDTA tubes. Collaborator samples were shipped for TCRbeta analysis as frozen whole blood, isolated PBMCs, or DNA extracted from either sample type. These data originate in a study of blood T cell repertoires in COVID-19 (dated by TCRdb to the early 2020s). For the study in its entirety: Collaborator samples came from the United States, Italy and Spain and covered acute and convalescent phases of COVID-19. The material from the prospective study consisted of cDNA or gDNA derived from T cells, B-cell-depleted T cells, or PBMCs. Subjects who had been exposed to COVID-19, were actively infected with it, or had recovered from it provided the deeply sampled blood TCRbeta repertoires that made up the dataset. The repertoires were made available in a free public database intended to serve as a resource for research on the immune response to SARS-CoV-2. Samples came from the ongoing ImmuneRACE study (first 160 participants) plus 1,254 subjects from 6 global collaborators. A de-identified subject ID, COVID-19 status, age in years and sex were almost always included in the sample metadata. Where HLA class I and class II types were available, the types were taken from metadata supplied by the sample provider, not from assay-based typing.

Trimming accounts for 8 bases at V and 2 bases at J, while the number of junction bases matched to no gene is 3. The CDR3 holds 14 amino acids from the cysteine to the phenylalanine. Just the 42-base CDR3 DNA is kept, in frame starting at base 1. Sequences MNHEY (CDR1) and SVGAGI (CDR2) are obtained from the germline V gene. Here is what the overall study found, with its caveats: The amount of clinical and demographic metadata varied by source and participant and was provided uncurated.

The sequence was obtained from a woman of 80 years or more with acute or convalescent COVID-19. In this chain, TRBV6-5 is recombined with TRBJ2-7; 13 bases in the middle match TRBD2. The source material was peripheral blood. CDR3 sequence: CASRGTSGAYEQYF. The DNA is as follows: TGTGCCAGCCGGGGGACTAGCGGGGCCTACGAGCAGTACTTC.